The T cell receptor beta chain described here comes from a study of regulatory T cells in long-lasting Graves disease. This clonotype is a singleton in its sample. The ends lost 8 bases at V and 10 bases at J; junction bases unmatched: 13. CDR3 length equals 13 residues. Germline V gene lookup returns CDR1 DFQATT and CDR2 SNEGSKA (reference sequence). Construction of TCR beta libraries relied on iRepertoire HTBI primers and on Arm-PCR targeting CDR3 regions. Via MiXCR, TCRdb re-called the multiplex PCR reads, giving one row per CDR3 protein. The table includes 440,000 or so distinct CDR3 sequences, about 16% detected once. Time point indicated: newly diagnosed GD, antithyroid drugs for less than 3 months. Extracted RNA from PBMCs served as the source of the TCR library. This sample also appeared in a second study, on T cells in Graves' hyperthyroidism and ophthalmopathy.

The sequenced sample was peripheral blood mononuclear cells (PBMCs), obtained at new diagnosis, from a patient treated with antithyroid drugs. This receptor was identified in a woman between 25 and 40 years old with Graves disease. The V gene is TRBV20-1, the J gene TRBJ2-5; 10 bases line up with TRBD1. CDR3 loop: CSPGQGTPRGQYF. DNA of the CDR3: TGCAGTCCGGGACAGGGGACACCAAGGGGCCAGTACTTC.